The 10 T cell receptor beta chains presented below share a single source sample, sequenced in a study of early T cells in non-severe SARS-CoV-2 infection. Each CDR3 protein gets one entry after TCRdb re-called the 5' RACE reads with MiXCR. This sample has 26,000 or so distinct CDR3 sequences, with about 5.1% found just once. Sequencing was done on a sample of whole blood. The receptors were gathered from an adult who was a healthcare worker with PCR-confirmed SARS-CoV-2 infection or an uninfected control (not recorded which).

This clonotype has at least ten counts. An end of the junction differs from the germline gene, which may be a read error. The chain employs TRBV12-3 or TRBV12-4 and TRBJ1-1; weak D call: TRBD1 (5 bases). The CDR3 consists of 13 residues. Here the CDR3 reads CASILTGNTEAFF. The CDR3 DNA reads as TGTGCCAGCATTTTAACAGGGAACACTGAAGCTTTCTTT.

The CDR3 region has the DNA TGTGCCAGCAGGGGGGGGACAGGGGCCCACGAGCAGTACTTC. This codes for CASRGGTGAHEQYF. The chain joins TRBV11-2 to TRBJ2-7, with 10 bases fitting TRBD1. CDR1 and CDR2 from the germline V gene are SGHAT and FQNNGV. This CDR3 has 14 residues. With 6 bases clipped from V and 5 bases from J, the junction kept 7 bases outside the gene matches.

This clonotype has a count of ten or more. CDR3 amino acids: CASGLPRIGKGTDTQYF. For the CDR3, the DNA is TGTGCTAGTGGTTTGCCCCGAATAGGTAAAGGCACAGATACGCAGTATTTT. The chain joins TRBV12-5 to TRBJ2-3; D gene uncertain. The CDR3 runs 17 residues. Germline V gene data show CDR1 as LGHNT and CDR2 as FRNRAP. The V end lost 2 bases, the J end lost 1 base, and 16 bases lay between the germline ends.

Here the CDR3 reads CASSKDRWRDEKLFF. CDR3 sequence (DNA): TGTGCCAGCAGTAAGGACAGGTGGCGGGATGAAAAACTGTTTTTT. The chain recombines TRBV5-6 with TRBJ1-4; 7 bases map to TRBD1. The length of the CDR3 is 15 residues. The germline CDR1 and CDR2 sequences are SGHDT and YYEEEE. Trimming cost V 5 bases and J 6 bases; bases outside gene matches: 10.

This clonotype was seen repeatedly, ten times or more. The CDR3 DNA reads TGTGCCAGCAGTTTATTAACGCCAGGGACTAGCGACCTACAAGAGACCCAGTACTTC. Encoded protein: CASSLLTPGTSDLQETQYF. The V and J genes are TRBV27 and TRBJ2-5; TRBD2 agrees at 10 bases. V lost 1 base, J lost 2 bases, and 13 bases stayed unmatched. The CDR3 is 19 residues long. Germline V gene lookup returns CDR1 MNHEY and CDR2 SMNVEV (reference sequence).

This clonotype was recorded at least ten times. This rearrangement joins TRBV20-1 to TRBJ2-2; a possible D gene is TRBD2 (5 bases). The V end lost 4 bases, the J end lost 5 bases, and 8 bases lay between the germline ends. CDR3 size: 12 residues. Germline lookup yields CDR1 DFQATT and CDR2 SNEGSKA (reference sequence). The CDR3 reads CSANRGTGELFF. The CDR3 DNA sequence: TGCAGTGCTAATCGCGGGACCGGGGAGCTGTTTTTT.

This sequence joins TRBV5-4 and TRBJ2-4; perhaps TRBD1 as D (5 bases). The CDR3 consists of 15 residues. The germline CDR1 and CDR2 sequences are SGHNT and YYREEE (reference sequence). The germline V and J ends were trimmed by 4 bases and 2 bases, with 13 bases remaining between them. The CDR3 reads CASSPPGSSKNIQYF. The DNA of the CDR3 is TGTGCCAGCAGCCCGCCAGGGTCTTCCAAAAACATTCAGTACTTC.

This chain uses TRBV6-5 with TRBJ2-5, with D perhaps matching TRBD2 (7 bases). Germline V gene sequence: CDR1 MNHEY, CDR2 SVGAGI. The CDR3 contains 17 residues. Trimming left V 2 bases short and J 1 base short, with 17 bases between. The CDR3 region is CASSYGSSGGGQETQYF. For the CDR3, the DNA is TGTGCCAGCAGTTACGGCTCGTCGGGGGGCGGCCAAGAGACCCAGTACTTC.

This clonotype was observed a handful of times. The J gene is TRBJ1-2, the V gene TRBV12-2; TRBD1 reflects the table's D call only, with no check against the DNA. TRBV12-2 is recorded as a pseudogene. The CDR3 consists of 15 residues. Here the CDR3 DNA reads TGTGCAAGTCGCTTACCCCGTAAGGGGCCCTATGGCTACACCTTC. It is translated as CASRLPRKGPYGYTF.

A few counts support this clonotype. This chain uses TRBV18 with TRBJ2-1; 8 bases agree with TRBD2. The junction had 11 bases not matched to a gene; V was cut back by 3 bases and J by 10 bases. Germline CDR1 reads KGHSH; CDR2 reads LQKENI. The CDR3 runs 15 residues. DNA for the CDR3: TGTGCCAGCTCACCTGAAGCAGCGGGGGCGGGGGAGCAGTTCTTC. This codes for CASSPEAAGAGEQFF.